The T cell receptor (beta chain) under discussion was sequenced for a study of T cells expressing NK-cell markers (dated by TCRdb to about 2020). Context from the whole study: TCR beta-chain repertoires were profiled in sorted CD3+CD56+NKG2C+, CD3+CD56+NKG2C- and CD3+CD56-NKG2C+ T-cell subsets from several donors. Of the eight sequenced donors, seven were found to be HCMV-seropositive and one was found to be HCMV-seronegative. Randomly selected healthy volunteers, three men and five women, were used as the eight sequenced donors. Sequencing of the libraries produced 2 x 150 bp reads on Illumina HiSeq 2000/2500, MiSeq or NextSeq.

HCMV serostatus was determined by detecting HCMV-specific IgG in serum with a commercial ELISA kit. Ficoll density gradient centrifugation was used to isolate peripheral blood mononuclear cells from blood. Taken from cysteine to phenylalanine, the CDR3 has 14 residues. There is no recorded DNA. Findings and caveats that apply to the study as a whole: Those dominant clonotypes were again the most abundant among CD3+CD56-NKG2C+ cells in a few donors, at roughly 25-60.1%. Whether the expanded NKG2C-expressing T cell clones were specific for HCMV antigens remained unclear. In several donors, the dominant CD3+CD56+NKG2C+ clonotypes were found to rank among the top 10 CD8+ clonotypes and to make up roughly 1.0-8% of CD8+ T cells.

Worth noting for this clonotype: Its antigen is currently not known.

The run used an Illumina HiSeq 2000. 5'RACE template switching, by which a universal primer site and unique molecular identifiers were added, was used to make TCR beta cDNA libraries. cDNA synthesis was primed from the TCR beta constant segment, followed by two successive PCR amplification steps. On the authors' methods: MIGEC was used to demultiplex reads and group the reads by UMI, and MiTCR was used to assemble and quantify clonotypes. To exclude erroneous sequences, any TCR cDNA sequence not supported by at least two reads was discarded. Downstream repertoire analysis used the tcR package, and clonotypes were matched across fractions by CDR3 nucleotide sequence plus V segment. Antigen specificity was annotated against VDJdb with VDJmatch, allowing one amino acid substitution in CDR3. After TCRdb reprocessed the reads, each CDR3 protein sequence was kept as one row, without DNA. The V and J calls shown here were made by TCRdb, not taken from the authors' results. The table of this sample itemizes fewer than 300,000 distinct CDR3 sequences. The top ten hold more than 3.5% of the sample.

The sequence links TRBV12-3 or TRBV12-4 to TRBJ2-7; the D call of TRBD2 rests on TCRdb alone, since no DNA is present to check it. Sequenced material: blood T cells: a sorted CD56 or NKG2C T cell subset, CD4+ or CD8+ T cells, or bulk PBMC T cells (not recorded which). The origin of this receptor is a woman between 18 and 69 years old in good health. CDR3 protein: CASSLTSGIYEQYF.